Shown below are 9 T cell receptor beta chains from a single sample sequenced in a study of blood T cell repertoires in COVID-19. Using immunoSEQ multiplex PCR, the repertoire was profiled, and TCRdb retains in-frame clones only, with some absent. Of around 210,000 clones in the sample, approximately 85% were seen once. The sequenced sample consisted of peripheral blood. Receptors were obtained from a man aged 50-59 years with COVID-19, enrolled during active disease.

The chain employs TRBV2 and TRBJ2-7, with 7 bases matching TRBD2. J was trimmed by 0 bases and V by 8 bases; bases with no gene match: 7. The CDR3 runs to 14 residues. Germline CDR1 SNHLY, CDR2 FYNNEI. The CDR3 nucleotides read TGTGCCAGCCGCCTAGCGGAGAGCTCCTACGAGCAGTACTTC. The encoded protein is CASRLAESSYEQYF.

This chain links TRBV6-6 with TRBJ2-7, with D maybe TRBD1 (6 bases). This CDR3 contains 12 residues. Germline CDR1 MNHNY, CDR2 SVGAGI (reference sequence). V lost 10 bases to trimming and J lost 2 bases, with 12 bases between them. Here the CDR3 DNA reads TGTGCCACTAAGGACAGAGCCTACGAGCAGTACTTC. Protein: CATKDRAYEQYF.

The rearrangement links TRBV7-2 to TRBJ1-2; 7 bases line up with TRBD1. CDR1 and CDR2 (germline): SGHTA, FQGNSA. The CDR3 extends over 13 amino acids. After removal of 3 bases from V and 6 bases from J, the junction contained 4 bases not matched to a gene. CDR3 region: CASSFTGENGYTF. In DNA form, the CDR3 reads TGTGCCAGCAGCTTCACAGGGGAGAATGGCTACACCTTC.

The CDR3 DNA sequence: TGCGCCAGCAGCCAAACTAGCGGGGGGCTAAACATTCAGTACTTC. Residues: CASSQTSGGLNIQYF. This sequence joins TRBV4-3 and TRBJ2-4; 12 bases line up with TRBD2. CDR3 length equals 15 residues. Germline V gene sequence: CDR1 LGHNA, CDR2 YSLEER. J gave up 6 bases and V 2 bases, and 2 bases lay outside the gene matches.

This sequence joins TRBV6-5 and TRBJ1-6; D remains ambiguous. The germline V and J ends were trimmed by 2 bases and 5 bases, with 7 bases remaining between them. The CDR3 is 14 amino acids. Germline V gives CDR1 MNHEY, CDR2 SVGAGI. CDR3 DNA: TGTGCCAGCAGTTACGTTGCAGATAATTCACCCCTCCACTTT. Encoded protein: CASSYVADNSPLHF.

The chain recombines TRBV7-2 with TRBJ1-3; 11 positions agree with TRBD1. Per germline, CDR1 SGHTA and CDR2 FQGNSA. The CDR3 is 15 amino acids. The junction had 1 base not matched to a gene; V was cut back by 3 bases and J by 3 bases. This CDR3 reads CASSFGTGGGNTIYF. CDR3 DNA sequence: TGTGCCAGCAGCTTTGGGACAGGGGGTGGAAACACCATATATTTT.

The V call is TRBV7-2, the J call TRBJ1-1, with D possibly being TRBD1 (6 bases). The CDR3 runs 15 residues. From germline, CDR1 is SGHTA and CDR2 FQGNSA. The ends were cut back, 7 bases at V and 4 bases at J, with 19 bases in the middle. The CDR3 sequence: CASTLLGGPSTEAFF. CDR3 DNA sequence: TGTGCCAGCACCCTCCTCGGGGGGCCGAGCACTGAAGCTTTCTTT.

The V gene is TRBV5-1, the J gene TRBJ2-3; the match to TRBD2 covers 10 bases. In germline, CDR1 is SGHRS, CDR2 YFSETQ. V shed 0 bases and J 5 bases; nucleotides not matched to a gene: 9. This CDR3 has 17 amino acids. CDR3 sequence (DNA): TGCGCCAGCAGCTTGGGACCTAGCGGGGGCCTGGGAGATACGCAGTATTTT. Its protein product is CASSLGPSGGLGDTQYF.

The chain is built from TRBV28 and TRBJ1-1; D is possibly TRBD1 (6 bases). V was clipped by 5 bases and J by 6 bases, with 16 bases between them. The CDR3 contains 14 residues. Germline values: CDR1 MDHEN, CDR2 SYDVKM. The CDR3 DNA reads as TGTGCCAGCAGTGCCCCACAGGGAATTGCTGAAGCTTTCTTT. It translates to CASSAPQGIAEAFF.